This T cell receptor (beta chain) was found in a study of blood T cell repertoires in COVID-19. Study overall: Samples taken during acute and convalescent COVID-19 were collected in the United States, Italy and Spain. Nucleic acid was either cDNA or gDNA, and it came from T cells, B-cell-depleted T cells, or PBMCs.

Authors' data handling: Estimation of nucleated cell counts relied on the amplification of reference gene primers. Sequenced by immunoSEQ multiplex PCR; TCRdb stores in-frame clones only, minus some. Clone size and the V and J calls come from that table; the DNA yielded D and trimming. Of about 56,000 clones in the sample, about 91% were seen once. Seattle-derived patients entered the study during active infection and were followed longitudinally. The source material was peripheral blood. The source is a woman between 55 and 75 years old with COVID-19, enrolled during active disease.

The CDR3 loop is CATSDSYEQFF. The CDR3 DNA reads as TGTGCCACCAGTGATTCGTATGAGCAGTTCTTC. The chain uses TRBV24-1 and TRBJ2-1; no firm D call. CDR1 and CDR2 from the germline V gene are KGHDR and SFDVKD. Trimming left V 2 bases short and J 8 bases short, with 3 bases between. The CDR3 has 11 amino acids.